This T cell receptor beta chain was found in a study of T cells after posttransplantation cyclophosphamide. Per germline, CDR1 LNHNV and CDR2 YYDKDF (reference sequence). Trimming took 0 bases from V and 4 from J, leaving 10 bases between them. CDR3 length: 15 amino acids. Clones were sequenced by immunoSEQ multiplex PCR, and TCRdb holds only the in-frame ones, with some missing. This table has about 47,000 clones, around 91% appearing once. V usage is TRBV15 and J usage is TRBJ1-5; D is unresolved. Material: PBMCs. The source is a woman in her forties or fifties in good health and a related stem cell transplant donor. The CDR3 coding sequence is TGTGCCACCAGCAGAGATCAATCCGGGAATCAGCCCCAGCATTTT. Translated: CATSRDQSGNQPQHF. The whole variable domain, remainder taken from reference TRBV15 and TRBJ1-5, is DAMVIQNPRYQVTQFGKPVTLSCSQTLNHNVMYWYQQKSSQAPKLLFHYYDKDFNNEADTPDNFQSRRPNTSFCFLDIRSPGLGDTAMYLCATSRDQSGNQPQHFGDGTRLSIL.